This passage covers 14 T cell receptor beta chains from one sample sequenced in a study of T cell repertoires in cytomegalovirus infection (dated by TCRdb to the late 2010s). TCRdb lists the instrument as Illumina HiSeq 1500. TCRdb reworked the public reads: Q25 trimming with fastp, MiXCR clone assembly, productive beta chains retained. Identical CDR3 protein sequences are pooled into one entry, listed with their most common genes and DNA. In all, the sample holds 200,000 or so distinct CDR3 sequences, and approximately 30% of those were seen once. The ten biggest clones cover 30% to 35% of the sample. Sequencing used PBMCs. These TCRs come from a human donor in good health (CMV status not recorded). Some clones in this sample may be carry-over from other donors' samples.

The CDR3 protein is CASSLDGRPYEQYF. CDR3 in DNA: TGTGCCAGCAGCTTAGACGGCAGGCCCTACGAGCAGTACTTC. The rearrangement joins TRBV7-9 to TRBJ2-7; no clear D. Germline V gene lookup returns CDR1 SEHNR and CDR2 FQNEAQ (reference sequence). The V gene lost 1 base and the J gene lost 2 bases, with 9 bases spanning the gap. The CDR3 has 14 residues.

This clonotype came up a few times. The CDR3 region is CASSLGRRGDEQFF. The CDR3 DNA follows: TGTGCCAGCAGCTTAGGTCGTCGGGGGGATGAGCAGTTCTTC. This chain joins TRBV7-3 and TRBJ2-1; 7 positions match TRBD2. V trimming: 2 bases; J trimming: 8 bases; junction bases outside the gene matches: 6. The CDR3 has 14 residues. Germline CDR1 SGHTA, CDR2 FQGTGA.

This clonotype was seen a handful of times. The gene calls are TRBV6-6 and TRBJ1-5, with 10 bases identical to TRBD1. This CDR3 spans 16 amino acids. The J segment lost 2 bases and the V segment lost 6 bases, leaving 7 bases of the junction unmatched. The germline CDR1 and CDR2 sequences are MNHNY and SVGAGI (reference sequence). CDR3 bases: TGTGCCAGCAGCCCGGAGACAGGGGGCGGCAATCAGCCCCAGCATTTT. Translated: CASSPETGGGNQPQHF.

The chain uses TRBV4-2 and TRBJ2-5; 10 nucleotides match TRBD2. The germline gives CDR1 LGHNA, CDR2 YNFKEQ. The CDR3 loop spans 17 amino acids. Trimming took 4 bases from V and 5 from J; bases not matched to a gene: 13. DNA for the CDR3: TGTGCCAGCAGCCCGGGCCTAGCGGGGGAGCCTAGGGAGACCCAGTACTTC. This codes for CASSPGLAGEPRETQYF.

This clonotype has ten or more counts. The chain joins TRBV7-3 to TRBJ2-5, with TRBD1 as a possible D gene (6 bases). V was trimmed by 4 bases and J by 2 bases, leaving 20 bases between them. The CDR3 runs to 17 residues. Germline CDR1 is SGHTA and CDR2 is FQGTGA. CDR3 sequence: CASSSGLLGQFQETQYF. The DNA of the CDR3 is TGTGCCAGCAGCTCGGGCCTGCTCGGACAGTTTCAAGAGACCCAGTACTTC.

This chain connects TRBV10-3 to TRBJ2-7; D not resolved. From germline, CDR1 is ENHRY and CDR2 SYGVKD. V was pared by 5 bases and J by 4 bases, with 12 bases between. The CDR3 runs 13 residues. The CDR3 DNA is TGTGCCATCAGTTCTAGTCCGGCGTACGAGCAGTACTTC. This codes for CAISSSPAYEQYF.

This chain links TRBV11-2 with TRBJ2-2; 8 bases agree with TRBD1. CDR1 is SGHAT, CDR2 FQNNGV, per germline. Trimming at V came to 7 bases and at J to 7 bases, leaving 8 bases not matched to a gene. This CDR3 is built from 14 residues. The DNA for the CDR3 is TGTGCCAGCACCAGACAGGGGTTCGGCGGGGAGCTGTTTTTT. It encodes CASTRQGFGGELFF.

This chain connects TRBV3-1 to TRBJ2-4; possibly TRBD1 or TRBD2 for D (5 bases each). Germline V gene data show CDR1 as LGHDT and CDR2 as YNNKEL (reference sequence). This CDR3 is 14 amino acids long. Trimming took 1 base from V and 8 from J, leaving 12 bases between them. The CDR3 sequence is CASSQGGDGDIQYF. The CDR3, as DNA: TGTGCCAGCAGCCAAGGAGGGGACGGAGACATTCAGTACTTC.

This chain joins TRBV7-6 and TRBJ2-4, with a possible D match to TRBD2 (6 bases). The CDR3 is made up of 13 amino acids. V was pared by 4 bases and J by 5 bases, with 9 bases between. Germline CDR1 and CDR2: SGHVS and FNYEAQ. CDR3 nucleotides: TGTGCCAGCAGCTCCGGGGGACAAAACATTCAGTACTTC. This encodes CASSSGGQNIQYF.

There are many counts of this clonotype. The rearrangement uses TRBV7-8 and TRBJ2-3, with 12 bases matching TRBD2. V trimming: 5 bases; J trimming: 4 bases; junction bases outside the gene matches: 4. Germline loops: CDR1 SGHVS, CDR2 FQNEAQ. The CDR3 is 15 residues long. The DNA of the CDR3 is TGTGCCAGCAGCGCCCTAGCGGGGGGGCCAGATACGCAGTATTTT. The encoded protein is CASSALAGGPDTQYF. Looking up the rest from reference TRBV7-8 and TRBJ2-3 gives the full variable domain: GAGVSQSPRYKVAKRGQDVALRCDPISGHVSLFWYQQALGQGPEFLTYFQNEAQLDKSGLPSDRFFAERPEGSVSTLKIQRTQQEDSAVYLCASSALAGGPDTQYFGPGTRLTVL.

This clonotype was seen ten or more times. This chain uses TRBV7-6 with TRBJ2-2; D is perhaps TRBD1 (6 bases). V lost 4 bases and J lost 7, with 16 bases in between. Germline V CDR1 and CDR2: SGHVS, FNYEAQ. CDR3 length equals 15 residues. CDR3 loop: CASSSRDIMGGELFF. The DNA for the CDR3 is TGTGCCAGCAGCTCCCGGGACATAATGGGCGGGGAGCTGTTTTTT.

In its sample, this clonotype was seen a few times. The CDR3, as DNA: TGTGCCAGCAGCCACCTGTGGGAGACAGGGGCCTCACCCCTCCACTTT. Its protein product is CASSHLWETGASPLHF. The rearrangement uses TRBV14 and TRBJ1-6; TRBD1 aligns across 8 bases. The length of the CDR3 is 16 residues. From germline, CDR1 is SGHDN and CDR2 FVKESK. J was trimmed by 10 bases and V by 3 bases; bases with no gene match: 11.

This clonotype has only a few counts. CDR3 sequence: CASSEQGDSNQPQHF. Written as DNA, the CDR3 is TGTGCCAGCAGCGAACAGGGGGATAGCAATCAGCCCCAGCATTTT. This rearrangement joins TRBV7-2 to TRBJ1-5, with TRBD1 matching over 8 bases. V trimming: 5 bases; J trimming: 0 bases; junction bases outside the gene matches: 3. There are 15 residues in the CDR3. Germline V gene lookup returns CDR1 SGHTA and CDR2 FQGNSA.

Ten or more counts support this clonotype. The chain combines TRBV5-6 with TRBJ1-2; 7 bases align to TRBD1. In germline, CDR1 is SGHDT, CDR2 YYEEEE. V lost 3 bases and J lost 4; bases outside the gene matches: 15. This CDR3 region has 17 residues. The DNA for the CDR3 is TGTGCCAGCAGCTCCGGGACAGAGCAGATCCGTACCTATGGCTACACCTTC. Encoded protein: CASSSGTEQIRTYGYTF.